Presented here are 9 T cell receptor beta chains from one specimen sequenced in a study of T-cell memory formation after mild COVID-19 (dated by TCRdb to the early 2020s). Libraries were prepared through 5' RACE. Sequencing was performed on an Illumina NovaSeq 6000. TCRdb handled the public reads itself, with Q25 trimming in fastp and clone calling in MiXCR, and kept productive beta chains. Identical CDR3 protein sequences are pooled into one entry, listed with their most common genes and DNA. Counted in this sample were around 530,000 distinct CDR3 sequences; less than 25% of them appeared once. Of the sample, about 8.7% falls within the top ten clones. Sequencing input: PBMCs or a T cell subset sorted from them (not recorded which). Source of these receptors: an adult woman who had mild COVID-19 (a few samples of this study predate the infection). The sample titles of this study are shuffled in the database, so cell type and time point are left out; the donor was told from shared clones.

This clonotype was seen a handful of times. CDR3 region: CASSSKGLAGVTQYF. CDR3 DNA: TGTGCCAGCAGTTCTAAGGGGCTAGCGGGAGTGACCCAGTACTTC. The chain carries TRBV7-2 and TRBJ2-5; 10 bases fit TRBD2. The CDR3 is made up of 15 amino acids. V trimming: 6 bases; J trimming: 7 bases; junction bases outside the gene matches: 11. The germline gives CDR1 SGHTA, CDR2 FQGNSA.

This clonotype was seen a single time. The chain has TRBV7-6 and TRBJ2-1; 7 positions match TRBD2. This CDR3 is built from 15 residues. Germline trimming cut 0 bases from V and 8 bases from J; bases unmatched to any gene: 7. Germline assignment: CDR1 SGHVS and CDR2 FNYEAQ. CDR3 nucleotides: TGTGCCAGCAGCTTAGCGCTTCTAGCGGTCGATGAGCAGTTCTTC. Translating gives CASSLALLAVDEQFF.

V and J are TRBV5-1 and TRBJ1-2, with D unclear. CDR1 is SGHRS and CDR2 is YFSETQ in the germline V gene. The V and J ends lost 5 bases and 4 bases respectively, with 15 bases between them. This CDR3 is 14 amino acids long. CDR3 nucleotides: TGCGCCAGCAGACCAGCGGTCACAAGCTATGGCTACACCTTC. Translated, it gives CASRPAVTSYGYTF.

This clonotype was counted many times. V is TRBV12-3 or TRBV12-4 and J is TRBJ1-2; TRBD1 matches 10 bases. V lost 3 bases, J lost 7 bases, and 5 bases stayed unmatched. The CDR3 loop spans 14 amino acids. CDR3 loop: CASSLDRGKSGYTF. The CDR3 DNA is TGTGCCAGCAGTTTGGACAGGGGGAAGAGTGGCTACACCTTC.

The V gene is TRBV12-3 or TRBV12-4, the J gene TRBJ2-3, with D unresolved. The CDR3 is made up of 14 amino acids. The V gene lost 5 bases and the J gene lost 2 bases, with 11 bases spanning the gap. As DNA, the CDR3 is TGTGCCAGCAGTCGCCCGGTGGTCACAGATACGCAGTATTTT. Translated, it gives CASSRPVVTDTQYF.

The rearrangement links TRBV20-1 to TRBJ2-1, with 14 bases matching TRBD2. J lost 10 bases, V lost 1 base, and 18 bases had no gene match. The germline V gene has CDR1 DFQATT and CDR2 SNEGSKA (reference sequence). The CDR3 is 19 amino acids. The CDR3 DNA is TGCAGTGCTAGAGCGTCGGGACTAGCGGGAGAGGGGCCATGGGCGGAGCAGTTCTTC. Residues: CSARASGLAGEGPWAEQFF.

This clonotype has at least ten counts. The chain recombines TRBV7-9 with TRBJ2-5; maybe TRBD2 (6 bases). Germline V gene sequence: CDR1 SEHNR, CDR2 FQNEAQ (reference sequence). This CDR3 is built from 17 residues. V was cut by 7 bases and J by 5 bases, with 26 bases left in between. This CDR3 is CASNNWDSAGSRETQYF. CDR3 sequence (DNA): TGTGCCAGCAACAACTGGGACTCCGCCGGGTCACGGGAGACCCAGTACTTC.

The rearrangement links TRBV6-5 to TRBJ2-1; the D is unclear. CDR3 length: 12 residues. Germline assignment: CDR1 MNHEY and CDR2 SVGAGI. With 0 bases removed from V and 10 bases from J, the gap between germline ends came to 7 bases. In DNA form, the CDR3 reads TGTGCCAGCAGTTACTCTGGTTACGAGCAGTTCTTC. Protein sequence: CASSYSGYEQFF.

The chain combines TRBV5-1 with TRBJ2-7, with 7 bases aligning to TRBD1. This CDR3 is built from 17 residues. Germline V CDR1 and CDR2: SGHRS, YFSETQ. Trimming took 6 bases from V and 0 from J; bases not matched to a gene: 15. The CDR3 loop reads CASTPGQVAVGSYEQYF. CDR3 in DNA: TGCGCCAGCACCCCTGGACAGGTCGCGGTAGGCTCCTACGAGCAGTACTTC.